This T cell receptor beta chain originates from a study of T cell repertoires in ileal Crohn's disease. At the level of the study: The M6 sample came from neoterminal ileum during colonoscopy after surgery.

This clone has only a few counts. No antigen is known for it. The study's findings and limits: Every patient over 26.8% clonality showed endoscopic recurrence. Within the first postoperative year, endoscopy came at median roughly 7.3 months.

Each sample's TCRB immunosequencing used five hundred nanograms of biopsy DNA. This table comes from immunoSEQ multiplex PCR, and its TCRdb copy is limited to in-frame clones, with some not included. The sample holds approximately 3,000 clones, 86% seen once. Regarding time point: neoterminal ileum biopsy at postoperative endoscopy, about 6 months after surgery. Germline V gene sequence: CDR1 SEHNR, CDR2 FQNEAQ (reference sequence). The germline V and J ends were trimmed by 0 bases and 9 bases, with 6 bases remaining between them. The CDR3 is 13 amino acids. This chain joins TRBV7-9 and TRBJ1-6; D gene uncertain. This TCR came from an adult with Crohn's disease. The sample taken for sequencing was ileal tissue. The CDR3 DNA sequence: TGTGCCAGCAGCTTAGCAACGACTTCACCCCTCCACTTT. Amino acids: CASSLATTSPLHF.